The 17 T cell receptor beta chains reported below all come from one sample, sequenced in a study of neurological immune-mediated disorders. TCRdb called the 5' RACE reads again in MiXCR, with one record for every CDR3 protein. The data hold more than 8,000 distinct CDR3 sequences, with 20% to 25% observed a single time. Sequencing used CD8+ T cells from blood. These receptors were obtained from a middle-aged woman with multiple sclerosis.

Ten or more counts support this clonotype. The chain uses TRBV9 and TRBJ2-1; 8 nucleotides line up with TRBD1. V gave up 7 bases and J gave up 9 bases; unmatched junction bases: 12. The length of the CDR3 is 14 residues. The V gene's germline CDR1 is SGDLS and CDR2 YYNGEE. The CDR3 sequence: CASSGQGREGEQFF. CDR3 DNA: TGTGCCAGCTCAGGACAGGGCCGTGAGGGTGAGCAGTTCTTC. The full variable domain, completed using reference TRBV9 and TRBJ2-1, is DSGVTQTPKHLITATGQRVTLRCSPRSGDLSVYWYQQSLDQGLQFLIQYYNGEERAKGNILERFSAQQFPDLHSELNLSSLELGDSALYFCASSGQGREGEQFFGPGTRLTVL.

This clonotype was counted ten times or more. The CDR3 sequence: CASSQEVRGSGTEAFF. CDR3 sequence (DNA): TGCGCCAGCAGCCAAGAGGTGAGGGGCAGCGGGACTGAAGCTTTCTTT. The chain combines TRBV4-1 with TRBJ1-1; D possibly corresponds to TRBD1 (5 bases). Germline V CDR1 and CDR2: MGHRA, YSYEKL. V lost 0 bases, J lost 5 bases, and 16 bases lay in between. CDR3 length: 16 amino acids.

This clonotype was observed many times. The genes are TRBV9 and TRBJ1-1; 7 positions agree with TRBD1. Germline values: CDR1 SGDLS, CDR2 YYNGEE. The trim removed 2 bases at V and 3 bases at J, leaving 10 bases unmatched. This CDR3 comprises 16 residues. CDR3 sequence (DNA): TGTGCCAGCAGCGTCGCAACAGGGGCGGGTTACACTGAAGCTTTCTTT. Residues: CASSVATGAGYTEAFF.

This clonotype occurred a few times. CDR3 DNA: TGTGCCAGCAGCCAAGATTCTGGCAGGGCGAATGAGCAGTTCTTC. Translation: CASSQDSGRANEQFF. The V and J genes are TRBV3-1 and TRBJ2-1, with a weak D call TRBD1 (5 bases). Trimming left V 0 bases short and J 7 bases short, with 13 bases between. Germline V gene data show CDR1 as LGHDT and CDR2 as YNNKEL (reference sequence). This CDR3 region has 15 residues.

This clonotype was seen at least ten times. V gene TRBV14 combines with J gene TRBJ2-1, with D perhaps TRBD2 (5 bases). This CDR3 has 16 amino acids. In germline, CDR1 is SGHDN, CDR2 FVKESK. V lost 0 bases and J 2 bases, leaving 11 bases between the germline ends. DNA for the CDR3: TGTGCCAGCAGCCAAGAAGGTCTAGCCCCCTACAATGAGCAGTTCTTC. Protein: CASSQEGLAPYNEQFF.

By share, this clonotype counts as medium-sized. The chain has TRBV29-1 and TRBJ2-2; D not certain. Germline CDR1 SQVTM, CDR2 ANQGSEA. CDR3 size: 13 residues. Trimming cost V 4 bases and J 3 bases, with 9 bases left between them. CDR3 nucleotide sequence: TGCAGCGTTGTACACGGATACACCGGGGAGCTGTTTTTT. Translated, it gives CSVVHGYTGELFF.

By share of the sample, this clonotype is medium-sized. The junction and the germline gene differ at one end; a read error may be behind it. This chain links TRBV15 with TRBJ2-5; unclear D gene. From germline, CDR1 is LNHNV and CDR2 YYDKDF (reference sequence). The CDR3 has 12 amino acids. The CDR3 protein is CATSREQEAQYF. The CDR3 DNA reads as TGTGCCACCAGCAGAGAACAAGAGGCCCAGTACTTC.

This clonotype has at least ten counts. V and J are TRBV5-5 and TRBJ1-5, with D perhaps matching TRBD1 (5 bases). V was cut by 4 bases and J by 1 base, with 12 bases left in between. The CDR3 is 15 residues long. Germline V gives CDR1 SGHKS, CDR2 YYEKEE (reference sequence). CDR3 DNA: TGTGCCAGCAGCCCCTCGAGGACAAGCAATCAGCCCCAGCATTTT. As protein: CASSPSRTSNQPQHF.

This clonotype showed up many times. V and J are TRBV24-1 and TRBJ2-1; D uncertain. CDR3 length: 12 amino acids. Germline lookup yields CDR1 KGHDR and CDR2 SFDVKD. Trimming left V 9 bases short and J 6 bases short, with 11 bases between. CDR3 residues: CATSFSTNEQFF. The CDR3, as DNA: TGTGCCACCTCCTTCAGTACCAATGAGCAGTTCTTC.

For the CDR3, the DNA is TGTGCCATAGGACAACAAGAGACCCAGTACTTC. Amino acids: CAIGQQETQYF. The chain combines TRBV10-3 with TRBJ2-5; D may be TRBD1 (5 bases). Germline lookup yields CDR1 ENHRY and CDR2 SYGVKD. The CDR3 loop spans 11 amino acids. The V gene lost 9 bases and the J gene lost 2 bases, with 7 bases spanning the gap.

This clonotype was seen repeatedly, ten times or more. CDR3 sequence (DNA): TGTGCCAGCAGCATCCCGGGACTAGCGGGGGGACACACCGGGGAGCTGTTTTTT. Translation gives CASSIPGLAGGHTGELFF. The chain links TRBV5-6 to TRBJ2-2; 15 bases are a match to TRBD2. The ends lost 4 bases at V and 3 bases at J; junction bases unmatched: 7. This CDR3 has 18 amino acids. Germline CDR1 is SGHDT and CDR2 is YYEEEE. The whole variable domain, filled in from reference TRBV5-6 and TRBJ2-2, reads DAGVTQSPTHLIKTRGQQVTLRCSPKSGHDTVSWYQQALGQGPQFIFQYYEEEERQRGNFPDRFSGHQFPNYSSELNVNALLLGDSALYLCASSIPGLAGGHTGELFFGEGSRLTVL.

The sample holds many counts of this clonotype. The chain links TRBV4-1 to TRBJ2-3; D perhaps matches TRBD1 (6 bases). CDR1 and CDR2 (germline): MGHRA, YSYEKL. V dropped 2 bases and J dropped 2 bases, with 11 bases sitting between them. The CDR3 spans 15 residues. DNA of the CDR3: TGCGCCAGCAGCCAACGGGACACTGACACAGATACGCAGTATTTT. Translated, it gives CASSQRDTDTDTQYF.

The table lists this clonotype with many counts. This CDR3 is CASSPDRARETQYF. Written as DNA, the CDR3 is TGCGCCAGCAGCCCGGACAGGGCTAGAGAGACCCAGTACTTC. This chain joins TRBV5-1 and TRBJ2-5, with 8 bases aligning to TRBD1. V lost 4 bases to trimming and J lost 4 bases; unmatched junction nucleotides: 6. The CDR3 consists of 14 residues. Germline CDR1 SGHRS, CDR2 YFSETQ.

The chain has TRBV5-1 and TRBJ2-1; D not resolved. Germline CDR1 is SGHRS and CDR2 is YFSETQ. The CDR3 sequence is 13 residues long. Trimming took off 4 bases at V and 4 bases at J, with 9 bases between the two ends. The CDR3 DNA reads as TGCGCCAGCAGCCCCTTGGGATACAATGAGCAGTTCTTC. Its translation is CASSPLGYNEQFF.

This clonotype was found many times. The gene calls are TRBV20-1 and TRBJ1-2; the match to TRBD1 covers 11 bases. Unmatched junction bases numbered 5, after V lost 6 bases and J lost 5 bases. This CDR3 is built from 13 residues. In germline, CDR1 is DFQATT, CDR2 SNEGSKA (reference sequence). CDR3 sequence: CSARDRGIYGYTF. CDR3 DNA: TGCAGTGCACGGGACAGGGGGATATATGGCTACACCTTC.

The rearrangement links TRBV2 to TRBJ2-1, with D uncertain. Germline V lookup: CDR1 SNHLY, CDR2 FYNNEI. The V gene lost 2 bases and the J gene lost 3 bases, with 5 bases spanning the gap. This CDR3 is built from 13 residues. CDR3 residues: CASSELNYNEQFF. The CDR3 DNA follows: TGTGCCAGCAGTGAACTGAACTACAATGAGCAGTTCTTC.

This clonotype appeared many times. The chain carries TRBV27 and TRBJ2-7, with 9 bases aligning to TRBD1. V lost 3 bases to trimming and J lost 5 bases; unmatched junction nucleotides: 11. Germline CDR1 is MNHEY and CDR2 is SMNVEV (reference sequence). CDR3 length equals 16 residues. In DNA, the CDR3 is TGTGCCAGCAGTTTCGGTCCGGGACAGGGCTCACACGAGCAGTACTTC. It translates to CASSFGPGQGSHEQYF.